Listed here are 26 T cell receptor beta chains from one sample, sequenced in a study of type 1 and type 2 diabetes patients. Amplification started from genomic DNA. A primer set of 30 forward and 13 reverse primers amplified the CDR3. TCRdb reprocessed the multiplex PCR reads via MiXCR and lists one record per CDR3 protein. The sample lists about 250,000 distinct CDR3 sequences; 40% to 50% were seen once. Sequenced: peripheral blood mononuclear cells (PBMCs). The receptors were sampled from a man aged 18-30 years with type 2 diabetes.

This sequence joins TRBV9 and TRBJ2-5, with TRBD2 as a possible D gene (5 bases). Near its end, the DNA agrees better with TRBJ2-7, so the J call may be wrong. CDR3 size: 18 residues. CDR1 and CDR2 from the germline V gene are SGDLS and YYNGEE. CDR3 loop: CASSVSGPKGFPYYEQYF. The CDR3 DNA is TGTGCCAGCAGCGTAAGCGGCCCCAAAGGATTTCCCTATTACGAGCAGTACTTC.

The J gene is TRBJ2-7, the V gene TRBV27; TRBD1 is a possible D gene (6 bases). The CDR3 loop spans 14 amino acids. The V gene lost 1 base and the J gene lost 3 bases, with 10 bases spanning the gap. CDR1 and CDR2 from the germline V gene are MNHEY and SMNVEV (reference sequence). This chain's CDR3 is CASSLYRVGYEQYF. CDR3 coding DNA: TGTGCCAGCAGTTTATACAGGGTGGGCTACGAGCAGTACTTC.

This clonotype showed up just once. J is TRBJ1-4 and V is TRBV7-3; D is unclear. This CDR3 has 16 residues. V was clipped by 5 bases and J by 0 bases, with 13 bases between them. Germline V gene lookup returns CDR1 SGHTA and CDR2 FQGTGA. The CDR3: CASSLVRGATNEKLFF. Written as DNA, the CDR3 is TGTGCCAGCAGCCTCGTCCGGGGTGCAACTAATGAAAAACTGTTTTTT. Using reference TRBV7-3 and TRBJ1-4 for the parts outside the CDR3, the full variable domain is GAGVSQTPSNKVTEKGKYVELRCDPISGHTALYWYRQSLGQGPEFLIYFQGTGAADDSGLPNDRFFAVRPEGSVSTLKIQRTERGDSAVYLCASSLVRGATNEKLFFGSGTQLSVL.

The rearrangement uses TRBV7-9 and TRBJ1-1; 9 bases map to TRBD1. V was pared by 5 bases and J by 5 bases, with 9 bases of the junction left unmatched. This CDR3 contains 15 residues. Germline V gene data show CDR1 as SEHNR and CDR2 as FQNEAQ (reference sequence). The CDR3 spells CASSTGQGVGTEAFF. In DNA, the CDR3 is TGTGCCAGCAGCACGGGACAGGGAGTGGGGACTGAAGCTTTCTTT.

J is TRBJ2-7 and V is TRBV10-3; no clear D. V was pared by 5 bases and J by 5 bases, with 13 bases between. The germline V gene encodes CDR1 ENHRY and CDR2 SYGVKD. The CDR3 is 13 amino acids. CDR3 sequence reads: CAISFTPGHEQYF. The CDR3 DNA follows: TGTGCCATCAGTTTCACGCCCGGACACGAGCAGTACTTC.

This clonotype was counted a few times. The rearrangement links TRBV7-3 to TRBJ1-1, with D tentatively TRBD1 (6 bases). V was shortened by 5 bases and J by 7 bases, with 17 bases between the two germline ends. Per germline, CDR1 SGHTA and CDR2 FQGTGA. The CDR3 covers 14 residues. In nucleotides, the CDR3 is TGTGCCAGCAGCGCGGAAGGGACAACGAATGAAGCTTTCTTT. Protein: CASSAEGTTNEAFF.

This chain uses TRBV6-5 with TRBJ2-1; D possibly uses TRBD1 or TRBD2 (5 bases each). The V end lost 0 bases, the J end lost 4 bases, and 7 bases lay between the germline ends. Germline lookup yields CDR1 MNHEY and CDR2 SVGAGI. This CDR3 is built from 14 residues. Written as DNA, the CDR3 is TGTGCCAGCAGTTACTCGAGGGGATACAATGAGCAGTTCTTC. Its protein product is CASSYSRGYNEQFF.

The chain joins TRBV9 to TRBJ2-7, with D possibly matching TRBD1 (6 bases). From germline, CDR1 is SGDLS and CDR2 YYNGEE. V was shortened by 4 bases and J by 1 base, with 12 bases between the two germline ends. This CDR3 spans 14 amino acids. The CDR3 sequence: CASSLGQNSYEQYF. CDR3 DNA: TGTGCCAGCAGCCTTGGACAGAATTCCTACGAGCAGTACTTC.

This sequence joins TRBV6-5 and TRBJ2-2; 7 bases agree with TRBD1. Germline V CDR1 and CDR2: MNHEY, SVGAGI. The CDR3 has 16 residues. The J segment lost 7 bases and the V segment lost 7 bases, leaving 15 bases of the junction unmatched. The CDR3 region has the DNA TGTGCCAGCACCCAAAGGGACAGCCGCTACCTCGGGGAGCTGTTTTTT. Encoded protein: CASTQRDSRYLGELFF.

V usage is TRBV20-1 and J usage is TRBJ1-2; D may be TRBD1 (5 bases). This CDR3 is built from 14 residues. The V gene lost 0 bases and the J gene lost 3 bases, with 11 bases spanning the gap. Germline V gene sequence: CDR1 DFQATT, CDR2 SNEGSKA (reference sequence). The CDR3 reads CSARDWARDYGYTF. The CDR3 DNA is TGCAGTGCTAGAGATTGGGCCAGGGACTATGGCTACACCTTC.

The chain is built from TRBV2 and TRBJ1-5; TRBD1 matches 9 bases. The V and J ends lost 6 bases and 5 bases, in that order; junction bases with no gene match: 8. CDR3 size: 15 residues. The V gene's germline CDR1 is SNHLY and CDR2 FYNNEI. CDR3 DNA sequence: TGTGCCAGCAGGAGGGACAGGGCGGGAGATCAGCCCCAGCATTTT. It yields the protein CASRRDRAGDQPQHF.

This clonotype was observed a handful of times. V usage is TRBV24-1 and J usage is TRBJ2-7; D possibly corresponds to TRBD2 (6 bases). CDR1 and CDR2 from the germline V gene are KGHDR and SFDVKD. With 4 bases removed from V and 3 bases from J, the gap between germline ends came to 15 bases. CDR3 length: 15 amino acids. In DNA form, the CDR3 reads TGTGCCACCAGTGACGCTAGCATGGAGGGCTACGAGCAGTACTTC. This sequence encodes CATSDASMEGYEQYF.

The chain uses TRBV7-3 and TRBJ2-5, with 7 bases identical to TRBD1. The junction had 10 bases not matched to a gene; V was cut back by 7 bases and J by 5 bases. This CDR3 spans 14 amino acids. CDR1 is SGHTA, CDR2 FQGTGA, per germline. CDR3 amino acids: CASTPTDRDETQYF. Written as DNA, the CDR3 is TGTGCCAGCACCCCCACAGACAGGGACGAGACCCAGTACTTC.

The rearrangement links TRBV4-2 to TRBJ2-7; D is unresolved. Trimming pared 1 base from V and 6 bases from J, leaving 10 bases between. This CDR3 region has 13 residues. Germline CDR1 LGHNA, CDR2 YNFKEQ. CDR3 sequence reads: CASSQGIWGEQYF. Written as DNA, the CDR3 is TGTGCCAGCAGCCAAGGTATATGGGGCGAGCAGTACTTC.

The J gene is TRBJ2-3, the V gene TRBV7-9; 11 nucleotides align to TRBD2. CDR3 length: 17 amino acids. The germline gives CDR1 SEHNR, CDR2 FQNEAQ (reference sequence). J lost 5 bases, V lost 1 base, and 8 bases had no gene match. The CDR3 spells CASSLVASGRREDTQYF. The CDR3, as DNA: TGTGCCAGCAGCTTAGTCGCTAGCGGGAGGCGGGAAGATACGCAGTATTTT.

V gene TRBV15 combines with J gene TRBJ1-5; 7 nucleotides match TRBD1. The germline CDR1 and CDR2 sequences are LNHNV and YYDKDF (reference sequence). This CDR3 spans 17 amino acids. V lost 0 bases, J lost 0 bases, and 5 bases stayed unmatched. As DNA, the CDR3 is TGTGCCACCAGCAGAGATGGGACAGACAATAGCAATCAGCCCCAGCATTTT. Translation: CATSRDGTDNSNQPQHF.

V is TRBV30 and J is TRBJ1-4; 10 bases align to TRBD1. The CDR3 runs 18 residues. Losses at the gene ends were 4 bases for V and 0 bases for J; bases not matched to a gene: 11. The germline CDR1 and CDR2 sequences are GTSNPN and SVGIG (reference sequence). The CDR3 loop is CAWNYRDRGFATNEKLFF. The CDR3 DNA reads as TGTGCCTGGAACTACCGGGACAGGGGCTTTGCAACTAATGAAAAACTGTTTTTT.

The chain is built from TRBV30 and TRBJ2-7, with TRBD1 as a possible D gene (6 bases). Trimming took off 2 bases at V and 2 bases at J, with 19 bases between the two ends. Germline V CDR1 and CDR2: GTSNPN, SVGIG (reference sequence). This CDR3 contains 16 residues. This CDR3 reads CAWSFPPGHPTYEQYF. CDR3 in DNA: TGTGCCTGGAGTTTCCCTCCGGGACACCCGACCTACGAGCAGTACTTC.

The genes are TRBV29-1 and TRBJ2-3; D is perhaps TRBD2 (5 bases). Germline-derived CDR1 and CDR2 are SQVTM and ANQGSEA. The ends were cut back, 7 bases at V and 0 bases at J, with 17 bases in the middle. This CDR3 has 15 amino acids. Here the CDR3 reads CSARREGISTDTQYF. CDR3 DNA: TGCAGCGCCCGGAGAGAGGGCATAAGCACAGATACGCAGTATTTT.

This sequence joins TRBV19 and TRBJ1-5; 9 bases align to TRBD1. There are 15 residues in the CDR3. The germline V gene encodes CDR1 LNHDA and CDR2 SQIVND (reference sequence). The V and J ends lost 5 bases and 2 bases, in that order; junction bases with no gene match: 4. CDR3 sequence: CASSGTGFGNQPQHF. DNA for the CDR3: TGTGCCAGTAGTGGGACAGGGTTCGGCAATCAGCCCCAGCATTTT.

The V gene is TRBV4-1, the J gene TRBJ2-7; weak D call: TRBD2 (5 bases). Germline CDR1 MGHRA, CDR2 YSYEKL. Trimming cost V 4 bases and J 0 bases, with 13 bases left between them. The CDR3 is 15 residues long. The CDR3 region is CASSPNPGSSYEQYF. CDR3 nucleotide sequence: TGCGCCAGCAGCCCGAACCCTGGGAGCTCCTACGAGCAGTACTTC.

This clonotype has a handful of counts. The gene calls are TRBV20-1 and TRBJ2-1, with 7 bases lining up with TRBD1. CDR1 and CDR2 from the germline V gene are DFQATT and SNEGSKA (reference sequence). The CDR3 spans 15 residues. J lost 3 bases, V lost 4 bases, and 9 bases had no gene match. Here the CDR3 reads CSATPPGQIYNEQFF. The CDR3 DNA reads TGCAGTGCTACACCCCCGGGACAGATCTACAATGAGCAGTTCTTC.

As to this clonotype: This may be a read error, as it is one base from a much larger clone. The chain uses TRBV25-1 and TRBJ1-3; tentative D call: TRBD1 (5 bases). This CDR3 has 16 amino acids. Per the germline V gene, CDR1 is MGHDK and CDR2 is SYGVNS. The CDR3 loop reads CASSESPGLSGNAIYF. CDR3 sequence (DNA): TGTGCCAGCAGTGAATCCCCAGGGCTCTCTGGAAACGCCATATATTTT.

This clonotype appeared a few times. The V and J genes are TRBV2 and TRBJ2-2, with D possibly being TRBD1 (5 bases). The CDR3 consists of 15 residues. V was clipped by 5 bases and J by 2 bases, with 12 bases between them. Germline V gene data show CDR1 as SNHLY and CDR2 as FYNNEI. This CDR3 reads CASSLTVYNTGELFF. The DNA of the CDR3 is TGTGCCAGCAGTTTGACAGTTTACAACACCGGGGAGCTGTTTTTT.

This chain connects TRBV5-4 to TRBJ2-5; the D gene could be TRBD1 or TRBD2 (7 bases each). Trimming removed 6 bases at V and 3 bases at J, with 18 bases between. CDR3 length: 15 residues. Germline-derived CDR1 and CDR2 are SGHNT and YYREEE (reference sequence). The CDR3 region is CASNSWEGAKETQYF. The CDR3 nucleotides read TGTGCCAGCAACTCTTGGGAGGGGGCAAAAGAGACCCAGTACTTC.

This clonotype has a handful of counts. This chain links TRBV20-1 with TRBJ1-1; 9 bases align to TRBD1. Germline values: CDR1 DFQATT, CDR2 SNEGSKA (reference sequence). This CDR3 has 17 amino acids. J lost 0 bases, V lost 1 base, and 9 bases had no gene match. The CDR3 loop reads CSARGDRDRAMNTEAFF. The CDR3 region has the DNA TGCAGTGCTAGAGGAGACCGGGACAGGGCGATGAACACTGAAGCTTTCTTT.